This TCR beta chain was recovered during a study of T cells in Graves' hyperthyroidism and ophthalmopathy. Overall study context: Peripheral blood specimens were obtained at initial diagnosis, prior to any treatment.

Germline V CDR1 and CDR2: LNHDA, SQIVND (reference sequence). V lost 5 bases and J lost 2, with 15 bases in between. The CDR3 totals 15 residues. On this clonotype: Its antigen is not identified.

It was uncontrolled infection, other autoimmune disease, pregnancy or lactation that excluded patients. Thyroid ultrasound and orbital computed tomography, with clinical symptoms and serum thyroxine and TRAb, informed diagnoses. Study-wide findings and caveats: Model output signaled ophthalmopathy a median roughly 6.1 months ahead of onset.

Amplification yielded TCR beta CDR3 regions, with RNA transcripts as the source. First-round RT-PCR with HTBI primers amplified the TCR CDR3 region. TCRdb re-derived calls from the multiplex PCR reads in MiXCR, one entry per CDR3 protein. Here the sample spans about 360,000 distinct CDR3 sequences, over 10% being singletons. V and J are TRBV19 and TRBJ1-2; D unresolved. What was sequenced was blood. The receptor comes from a woman between 18 and 30 years old with Graves' hyperthyroidism. CDR3 loop: CASSPRSTGNYGYTF. The CDR3 DNA is TGTGCCAGTAGTCCTCGAAGTACCGGGAACTATGGCTACACCTTC. The variable domain in full, completed from reference TRBV19 and TRBJ1-2, reads DGGITQSPKYLFRKEGQNVTLSCEQNLNHDAMYWYRQDPGQGLRLIYYSQIVNDFQKGDIAEGYSVSREKKESFPLTVTSAQKNPTAFYLCASSPRSTGNYGYTFGSGTRLTVV.